These 10 T cell receptor beta chains were sequenced from one sample in a study of blood T cell repertoires in COVID-19. TCRdb's copy holds only in-frame clones and misses some; the assay was immunoSEQ multiplex PCR. The sample records about 440,000 clones, around 89% being singletons. Material for sequencing was peripheral blood. The receptors shown here come from a woman in her 30s with acute or convalescent COVID-19.

V is TRBV27 and J is TRBJ1-2, with a possible D match to TRBD1 (5 bases). Germline V gene lookup returns CDR1 MNHEY and CDR2 SMNVEV (reference sequence). The CDR3 sequence is 14 residues long. Trimming pared 5 bases from V and 5 bases from J, leaving 15 bases between. CDR3 in amino acids: CASSPGLTEYGYTF. Written as DNA, the CDR3 is TGTGCCAGCAGTCCTGGTTTGACAGAGTATGGCTACACCTTC.

The rearrangement links TRBV27 to TRBJ2-3, with D tentatively TRBD1 (5 bases). The V and J ends lost 5 bases and 3 bases respectively, with 9 bases between them. Germline V lookup: CDR1 MNHEY, CDR2 SMNVEV (reference sequence). This CDR3 has 13 amino acids. The CDR3 is CASSAGITDTQYF. In DNA, the CDR3 is TGTGCCAGCAGTGCAGGGATAACAGATACGCAGTATTTT.

The CDR3 loop reads CASRKGQVYEQYF. For the CDR3, the DNA is TGTGCCAGCAGAAAAGGACAGGTCTACGAGCAGTACTTC. V gene TRBV6-5 combines with J gene TRBJ2-7; 7 bases align to TRBD1. CDR1 and CDR2 (germline): MNHEY, SVGAGI. The CDR3 contains 13 residues. Trimming cost V 6 bases and J 3 bases; bases outside gene matches: 5.

This chain joins TRBV25-1 and TRBJ1-5; unclear D gene. CDR3 size: 14 residues. V lost 4 bases and J 3 bases, leaving 10 bases between the germline ends. Germline V lookup: CDR1 MGHDK, CDR2 SYGVNS. The CDR3 is CASSGGQLNQPQHF. CDR3 sequence (DNA): TGTGCCAGCAGTGGAGGGCAACTCAATCAGCCCCAGCATTTT.

The genes are TRBV3-1 (or the pseudogene TRBV3-2) and TRBJ2-3; TRBD1 agrees at 8 bases. The V gene end was trimmed by 4 bases and the J gene end by 0 bases; junction bases not matched to a gene: 9. CDR3 length equals 17 residues. The germline V gene encodes CDR1 LGHDT and CDR2 YNNKEL (reference sequence). DNA of the CDR3: TGTGCCAGCAGCCGGACAGGGTGGATTTCTAGCACAGATACGCAGTATTTT. Encoded protein: CASSRTGWISSTDTQYF.

The chain couples TRBV28 to TRBJ2-2, with 7 bases lining up with TRBD1. J was trimmed by 1 base and V by 5 bases; bases with no gene match: 4. Germline lookup yields CDR1 MDHEN and CDR2 SYDVKM. This CDR3 region has 15 residues. DNA for the CDR3: TGTGCCAGCAGTCTCGGACAGGTGAACACCGGGGAGCTGTTTTTT. Its translation: CASSLGQVNTGELFF.

This chain joins TRBV3-1 (or the pseudogene TRBV3-2) and TRBJ2-3; TRBD2 agrees at 7 bases. J lost 0 bases, V lost 1 base, and 7 bases had no gene match. Per germline, CDR1 LGHDT and CDR2 YNNKEL (reference sequence). The CDR3 has 17 amino acids. In nucleotides, the CDR3 is TGTGCCAGCAGCCAAGCAGGCAGCGGGGATAGCACAGATACGCAGTATTTT. This gives the protein CASSQAGSGDSTDTQYF.

There are a few counts of this clone. V gene TRBV15 combines with J gene TRBJ2-2, with TRBD1 as a possible D gene (6 bases). This CDR3 region has 13 residues. With 3 bases removed from V and 6 bases from J, the gap between germline ends came to 8 bases. CDR1 is LNHNV, CDR2 YYDKDF, per germline (reference sequence). CDR3 sequence: CATSRGTPGELFF. For the CDR3, the DNA is TGTGCCACCAGCAGGGGGACACCCGGGGAGCTGTTTTTT.

The chain uses TRBV11-3 and TRBJ2-1; 7 bases fit TRBD1. This CDR3 has 11 residues. The germline V gene encodes CDR1 SGHNT and CDR2 YENEEA. V gave up 4 bases and J gave up 13 bases; unmatched junction bases: 4. CDR3 loop: CASSSGTAQFF. The CDR3 DNA follows: TGTGCCAGCAGCTCCGGGACAGCACAGTTCTTC.

This chain uses TRBV28 with TRBJ2-5; a weak D match, TRBD1 (5 bases). V was trimmed by 2 bases and J by 5 bases, leaving 6 bases between them. Germline V CDR1 and CDR2: MDHEN, SYDVKM. There are 12 residues in the CDR3. The CDR3 DNA reads TGTGCCAGCAGTTTAAGACAGGAGACCCAGTACTTC. It codes for CASSLRQETQYF.